This T cell receptor beta chain was captured by sequencing in a study of PD-1 blockade in classical Hodgkin lymphoma. General observations from the study: In newly diagnosed patients, baseline TCR diversity was reportedly below that of healthy donors.

The time point denotes: cycle 4 day 1 (C4D1), after around six weeks of nivolumab. Each patient's relapse followed autologous stem cell transplantation, and brentuximab vedotin exposure varied. Method: immunoSEQ multiplex PCR; TCRdb's copy keeps in-frame clones and lacks some. Here the sample spans tens of thousands of clones, roughly three quarters being singletons. V was trimmed by 0 bases and J by 8 bases, leaving 25 bases between them. Germline values: CDR1 LNHNV, CDR2 YYDKDF (reference sequence). The CDR3 spans 18 residues. A note on this clone: Its antigen is undetermined.

The V call is TRBV15, the J call TRBJ1-2; a possible D gene is TRBD1 (5 bases). Source: peripheral blood mononuclear cells (PBMCs), taken before the fourth cycle of nivolumab. This clonotype originated in a human donor with classical Hodgkin lymphoma. The CDR3 nucleotides are TGTGCCACCAGCAGAGATTACGATGTAGGGCAGGGTAATCGAGGCTACACCTTC. Translation: CATSRDYDVGQGNRGYTF.